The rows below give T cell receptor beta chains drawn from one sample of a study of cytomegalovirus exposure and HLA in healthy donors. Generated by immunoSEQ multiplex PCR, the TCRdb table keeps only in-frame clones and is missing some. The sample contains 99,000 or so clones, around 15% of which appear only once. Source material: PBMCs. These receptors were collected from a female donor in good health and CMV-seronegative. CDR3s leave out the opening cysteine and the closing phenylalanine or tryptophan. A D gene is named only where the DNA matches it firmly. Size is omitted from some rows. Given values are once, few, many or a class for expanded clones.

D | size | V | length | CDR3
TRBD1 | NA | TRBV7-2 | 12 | ASSSQGDGNEAF
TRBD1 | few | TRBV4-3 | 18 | ASSQDLYGSGGAYNSPLH
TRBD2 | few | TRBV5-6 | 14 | ASSLNGLAGRHEQY
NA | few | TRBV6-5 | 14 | ASSYSVTTLNTEAF
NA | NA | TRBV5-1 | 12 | ASSSTQNNYGYT
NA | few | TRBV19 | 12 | ASSRGGRNTEAF
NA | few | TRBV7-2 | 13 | ASSLQSGGTDTQY
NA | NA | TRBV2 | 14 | ASSPKRQDYNSPLH
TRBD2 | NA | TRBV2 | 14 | ASSVPTSGLQETQY
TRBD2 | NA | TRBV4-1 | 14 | ASSQGAGGNLGEQF
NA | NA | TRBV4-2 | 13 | ASSQVFGGSYEQY
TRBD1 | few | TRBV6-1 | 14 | ASRETGTGGYQPQH
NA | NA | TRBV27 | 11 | ASRLTSTDTQY
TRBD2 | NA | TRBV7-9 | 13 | ASSSRTSGTYEQY
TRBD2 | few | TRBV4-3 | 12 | ASSHTGTSDEQY
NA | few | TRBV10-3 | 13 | AIGPGTGFSYEQY
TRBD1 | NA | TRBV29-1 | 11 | SVAGGRSYEQY
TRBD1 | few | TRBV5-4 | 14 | ASSLAGQGAVYEQY
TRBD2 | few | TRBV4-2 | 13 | ASSHLAGDTDTQY
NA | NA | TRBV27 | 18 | ASSSLQGRYGGYTAYEQY
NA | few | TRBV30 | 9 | AWSWGAEAF
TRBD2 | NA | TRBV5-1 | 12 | AKQRGPFSYEQY
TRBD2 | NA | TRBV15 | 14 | ATSRGLAGGQETQY
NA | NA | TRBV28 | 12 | ASSLGRSNEKLF
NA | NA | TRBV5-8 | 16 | ASSARPFGSFGPYGYT
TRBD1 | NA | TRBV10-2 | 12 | ASSEGGGDSPLH
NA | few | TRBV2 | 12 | ASSASARTDTQY
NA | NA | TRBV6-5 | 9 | ASSSTDTAF
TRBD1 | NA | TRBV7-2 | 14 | ASSLAGQGANYGYT
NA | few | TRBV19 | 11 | ASSDRTDQPQH
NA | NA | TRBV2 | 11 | ASSGTTTDTQY
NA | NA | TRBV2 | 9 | ASSELYEQY
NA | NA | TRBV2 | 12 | ASSRDLTYNEQF
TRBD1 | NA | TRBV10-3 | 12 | ATQGQGNTGELF